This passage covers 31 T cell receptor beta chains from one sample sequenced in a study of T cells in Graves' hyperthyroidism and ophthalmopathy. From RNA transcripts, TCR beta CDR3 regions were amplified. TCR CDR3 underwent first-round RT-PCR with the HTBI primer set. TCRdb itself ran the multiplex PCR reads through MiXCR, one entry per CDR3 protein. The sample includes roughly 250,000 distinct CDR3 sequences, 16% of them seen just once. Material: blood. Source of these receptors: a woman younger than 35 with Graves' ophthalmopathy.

The CDR3 bases are TGCAGTGCTAGGAGGACTAGCGGGGGCAAATCCTACGAGCAGTACTTC. Its translation is CSARRTSGGKSYEQYF. J is TRBJ2-7 and V is TRBV20-1, with 13 bases that match TRBD2. V lost 3 bases and J lost 1; bases outside the gene matches: 6. This CDR3 is 16 amino acids long. Germline V gene lookup returns CDR1 DFQATT and CDR2 SNEGSKA (reference sequence).

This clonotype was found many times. The CDR3 region has the DNA TGTGCCTGGGGAGGGGCTGGCAATCAGCCCCAGCATTTT. This gives the protein CAWGGAGNQPQHF. The genes are TRBV30 and TRBJ1-5; D might be TRBD1 (5 bases). This CDR3 region has 13 residues. Per germline, CDR1 GTSNPN and CDR2 SVGIG (reference sequence). V lost 5 bases, J lost 2 bases, and 10 bases lay in between.

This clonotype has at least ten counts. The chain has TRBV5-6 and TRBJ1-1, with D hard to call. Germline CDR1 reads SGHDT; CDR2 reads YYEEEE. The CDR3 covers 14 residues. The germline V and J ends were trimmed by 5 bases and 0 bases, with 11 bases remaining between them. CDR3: CASRSAALNTEAFF. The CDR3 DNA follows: TGTGCCAGCAGATCGGCCGCTCTGAACACTGAAGCTTTCTTT.

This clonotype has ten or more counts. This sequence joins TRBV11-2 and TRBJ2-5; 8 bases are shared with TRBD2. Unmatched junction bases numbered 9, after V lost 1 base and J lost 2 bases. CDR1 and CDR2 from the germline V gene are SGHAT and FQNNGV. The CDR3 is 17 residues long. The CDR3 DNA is TGTGCCAGCAGCTTAGGTGTGGGCGGGGGGTATCAAGAGACCCAGTACTTC. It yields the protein CASSLGVGGGYQETQYF.

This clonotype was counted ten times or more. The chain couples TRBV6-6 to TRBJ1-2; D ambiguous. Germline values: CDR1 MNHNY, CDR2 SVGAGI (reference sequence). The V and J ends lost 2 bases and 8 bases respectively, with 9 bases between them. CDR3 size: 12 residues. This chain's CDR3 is CASSYGVGGYTF. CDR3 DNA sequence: TGTGCCAGCAGTTACGGGGTGGGAGGCTACACCTTC.

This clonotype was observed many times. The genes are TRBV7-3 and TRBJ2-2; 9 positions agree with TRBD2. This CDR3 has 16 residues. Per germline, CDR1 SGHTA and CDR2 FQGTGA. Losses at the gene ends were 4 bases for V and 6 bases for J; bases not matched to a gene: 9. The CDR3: CASSSRVAGVSGELFF. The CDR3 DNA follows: TGTGCCAGCAGCTCGCGCGTAGCGGGAGTGTCCGGGGAGCTGTTTTTT.

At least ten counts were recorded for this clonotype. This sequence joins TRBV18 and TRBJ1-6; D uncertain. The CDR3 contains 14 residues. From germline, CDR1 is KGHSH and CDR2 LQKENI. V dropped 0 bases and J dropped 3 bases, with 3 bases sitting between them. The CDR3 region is CASSPPIYNSPLHF. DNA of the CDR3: TGTGCCAGCTCACCACCGATCTATAATTCACCCCTCCACTTT.

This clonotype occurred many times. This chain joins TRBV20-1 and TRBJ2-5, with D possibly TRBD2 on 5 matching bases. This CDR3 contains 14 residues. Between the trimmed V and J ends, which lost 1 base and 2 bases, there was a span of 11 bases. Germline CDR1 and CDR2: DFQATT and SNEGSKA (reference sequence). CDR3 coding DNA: TGCAGTGCTAGAGGGACTTTACGGCAAGAGACCCAGTACTTC. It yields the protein CSARGTLRQETQYF.

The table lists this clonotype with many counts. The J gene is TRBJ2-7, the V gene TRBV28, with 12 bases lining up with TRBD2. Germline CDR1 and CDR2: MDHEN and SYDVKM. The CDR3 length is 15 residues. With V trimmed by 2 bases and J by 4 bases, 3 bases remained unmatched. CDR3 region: CASSLTSGRSYEQYF. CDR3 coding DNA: TGTGCCAGCAGTTTAACTAGCGGGAGGTCTTACGAGCAGTACTTC.

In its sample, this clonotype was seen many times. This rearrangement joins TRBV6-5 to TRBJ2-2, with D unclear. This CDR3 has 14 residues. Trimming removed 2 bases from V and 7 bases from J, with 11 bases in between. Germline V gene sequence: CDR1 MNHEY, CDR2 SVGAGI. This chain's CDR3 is CASSYRTAHGELFF. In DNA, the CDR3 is TGTGCCAGCAGTTACAGGACCGCCCACGGGGAGCTGTTTTTT.

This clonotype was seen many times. The CDR3 DNA reads TGTGCCAGCAGCACTACACAAGAGACCCAGTACTTC. It specifies CASSTTQETQYF. V and J are TRBV3-1 and TRBJ2-5; D remains unclear. V was trimmed by 5 bases and J by 2 bases, leaving 6 bases between them. Germline V gives CDR1 LGHDT, CDR2 YNNKEL (reference sequence). The CDR3 is 12 residues long.

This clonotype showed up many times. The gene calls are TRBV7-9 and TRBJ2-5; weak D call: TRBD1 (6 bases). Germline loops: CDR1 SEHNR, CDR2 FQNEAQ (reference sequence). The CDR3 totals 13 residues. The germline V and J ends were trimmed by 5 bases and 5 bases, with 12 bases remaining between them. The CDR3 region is CASSHAGDETQYF. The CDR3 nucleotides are TGTGCCAGCAGCCATGCAGGGGACGAGACCCAGTACTTC.

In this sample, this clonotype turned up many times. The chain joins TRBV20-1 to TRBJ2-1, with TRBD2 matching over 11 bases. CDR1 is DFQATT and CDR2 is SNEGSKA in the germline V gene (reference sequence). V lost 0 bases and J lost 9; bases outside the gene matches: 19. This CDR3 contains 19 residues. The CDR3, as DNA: TGCAGTGCTAGAGATGGTAGCGGGAGGGCCAAAATCGAAATAGCTGAGCAGTTCTTC. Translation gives CSARDGSGRAKIEIAEQFF.

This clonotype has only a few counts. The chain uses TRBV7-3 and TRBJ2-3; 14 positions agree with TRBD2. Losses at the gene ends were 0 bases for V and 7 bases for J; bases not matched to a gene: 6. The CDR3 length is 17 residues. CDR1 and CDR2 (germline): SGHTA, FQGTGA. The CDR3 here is CASSLTGTSGSANTQYF. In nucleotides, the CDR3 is TGTGCCAGCAGCTTAACCGGGACTAGCGGGAGCGCGAATACGCAGTATTTT.

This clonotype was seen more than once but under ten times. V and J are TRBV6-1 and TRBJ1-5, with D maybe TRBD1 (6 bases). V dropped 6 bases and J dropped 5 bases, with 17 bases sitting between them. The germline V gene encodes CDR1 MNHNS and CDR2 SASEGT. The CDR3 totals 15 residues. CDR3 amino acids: CASRPGQSWDQPQHF. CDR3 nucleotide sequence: TGTGCCAGCAGGCCCGGACAGTCCTGGGATCAGCCCCAGCATTTT.

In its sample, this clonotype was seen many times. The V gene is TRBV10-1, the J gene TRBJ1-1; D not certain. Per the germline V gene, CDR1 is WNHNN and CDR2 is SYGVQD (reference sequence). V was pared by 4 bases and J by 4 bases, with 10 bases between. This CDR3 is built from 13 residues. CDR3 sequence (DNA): TGCGCCAGCAGTGTAGGGCTTGGCACTGAAGCTTTCTTT. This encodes CASSVGLGTEAFF.

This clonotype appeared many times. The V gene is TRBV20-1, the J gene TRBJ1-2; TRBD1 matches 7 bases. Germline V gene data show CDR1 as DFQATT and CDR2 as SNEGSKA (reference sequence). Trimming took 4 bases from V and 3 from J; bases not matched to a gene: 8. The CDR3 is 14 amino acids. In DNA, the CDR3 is TGCAGTGCTATCGGAGGGGGCGAGGACTATGGCTACACCTTC. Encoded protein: CSAIGGGEDYGYTF.

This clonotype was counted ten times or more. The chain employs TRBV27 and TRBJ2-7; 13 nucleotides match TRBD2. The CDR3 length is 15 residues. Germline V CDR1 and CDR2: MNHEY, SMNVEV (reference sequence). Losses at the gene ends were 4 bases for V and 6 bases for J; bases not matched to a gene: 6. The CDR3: CASSSGLAGVGEQYF. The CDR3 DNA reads TGTGCCAGCAGTTCCGGACTAGCGGGAGTTGGCGAGCAGTACTTC.

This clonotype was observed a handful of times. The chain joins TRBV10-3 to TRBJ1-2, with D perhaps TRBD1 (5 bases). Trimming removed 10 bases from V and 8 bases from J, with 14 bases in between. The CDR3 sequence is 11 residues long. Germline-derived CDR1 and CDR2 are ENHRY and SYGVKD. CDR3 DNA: TGTGCCAGTCGGGACGTTGGAGGCTACACCTTC. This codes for CASRDVGGYTF.

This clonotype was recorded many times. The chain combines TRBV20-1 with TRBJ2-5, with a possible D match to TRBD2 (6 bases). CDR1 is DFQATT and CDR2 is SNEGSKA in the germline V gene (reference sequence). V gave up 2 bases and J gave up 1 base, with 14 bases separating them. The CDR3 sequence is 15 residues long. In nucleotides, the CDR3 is TGCAGTGCTAGAAATACTAGCAATCTCCAAGAGACCCAGTACTTC. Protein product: CSARNTSNLQETQYF.

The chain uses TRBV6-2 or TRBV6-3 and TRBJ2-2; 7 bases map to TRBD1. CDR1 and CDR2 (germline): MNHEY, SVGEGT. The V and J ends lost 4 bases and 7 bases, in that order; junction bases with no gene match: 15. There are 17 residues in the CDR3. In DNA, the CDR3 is TGTGCCAGCAGTTCCAGAGCGAGGACAGGTGGTAACGGGGAGCTGTTTTTT. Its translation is CASSSRARTGGNGELFF.

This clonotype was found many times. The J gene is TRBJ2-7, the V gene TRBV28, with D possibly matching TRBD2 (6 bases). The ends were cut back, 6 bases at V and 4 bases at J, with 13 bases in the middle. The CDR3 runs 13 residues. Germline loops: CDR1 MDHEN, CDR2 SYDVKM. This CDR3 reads CASSYPGLYEQYF. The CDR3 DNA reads TGTGCCAGCAGCTACCCGGGACTTTACGAGCAGTACTTC. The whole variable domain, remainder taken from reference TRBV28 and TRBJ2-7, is DVKVTQSSRYLVKRTGEKVFLECVQDMDHENMFWYRQDPGLGLRLIYFSYDVKMKEKGDIPEGYSVSREKKERFSLILESASTNQTSMYLCASSYPGLYEQYFGPGTRLTVT.

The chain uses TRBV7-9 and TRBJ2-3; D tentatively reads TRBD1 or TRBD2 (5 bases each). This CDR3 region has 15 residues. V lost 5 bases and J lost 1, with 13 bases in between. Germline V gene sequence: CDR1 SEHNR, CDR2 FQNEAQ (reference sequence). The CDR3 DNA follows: TGTGCCAGCAGCCCCCGAGGGGCGGGCACAGATACGCAGTATTTT. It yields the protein CASSPRGAGTDTQYF.

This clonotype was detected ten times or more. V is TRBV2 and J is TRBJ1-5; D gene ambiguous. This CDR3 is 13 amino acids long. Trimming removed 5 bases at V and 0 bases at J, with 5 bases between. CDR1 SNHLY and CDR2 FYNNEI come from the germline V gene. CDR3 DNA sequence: TGTGCCAGCAGTCCATATAGCAATCAGCCCCAGCATTTT. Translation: CASSPYSNQPQHF.

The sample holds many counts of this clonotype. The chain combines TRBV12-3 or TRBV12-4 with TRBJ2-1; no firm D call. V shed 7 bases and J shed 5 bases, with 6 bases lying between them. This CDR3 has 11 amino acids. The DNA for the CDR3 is TGTGCCAGCACCGACAACAATGAGCAGTTCTTC. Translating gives CASTDNNEQFF.

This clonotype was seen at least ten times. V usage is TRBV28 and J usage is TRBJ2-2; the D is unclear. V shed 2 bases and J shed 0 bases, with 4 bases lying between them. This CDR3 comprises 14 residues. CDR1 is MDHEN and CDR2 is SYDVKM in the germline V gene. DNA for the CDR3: TGTGCCAGCAGTTTAGGGCCGAACACCGGGGAGCTGTTTTTT. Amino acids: CASSLGPNTGELFF.

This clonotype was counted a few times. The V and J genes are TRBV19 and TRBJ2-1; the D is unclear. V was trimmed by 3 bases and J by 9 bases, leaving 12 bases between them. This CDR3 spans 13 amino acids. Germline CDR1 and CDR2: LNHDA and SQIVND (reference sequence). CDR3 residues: CASSIKGSSEQFF. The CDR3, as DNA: TGTGCCAGTAGTATCAAAGGGTCGAGTGAGCAGTTCTTC.

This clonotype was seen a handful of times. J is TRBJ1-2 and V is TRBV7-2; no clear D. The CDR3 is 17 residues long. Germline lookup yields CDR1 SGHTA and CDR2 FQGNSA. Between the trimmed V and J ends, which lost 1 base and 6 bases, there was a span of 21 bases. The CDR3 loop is CASSLEWRIGQLNGYTF. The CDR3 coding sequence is TGTGCCAGCAGCTTAGAATGGAGAATCGGGCAGCTCAATGGCTACACCTTC.

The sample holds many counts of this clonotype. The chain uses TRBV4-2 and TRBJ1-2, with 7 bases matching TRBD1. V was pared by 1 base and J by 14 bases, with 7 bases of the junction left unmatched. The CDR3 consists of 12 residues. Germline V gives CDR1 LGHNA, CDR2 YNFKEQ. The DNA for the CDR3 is TGTGCCAGCAGCCAAGGGACAGGTGCGAGGACCTTC. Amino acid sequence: CASSQGTGARTF.

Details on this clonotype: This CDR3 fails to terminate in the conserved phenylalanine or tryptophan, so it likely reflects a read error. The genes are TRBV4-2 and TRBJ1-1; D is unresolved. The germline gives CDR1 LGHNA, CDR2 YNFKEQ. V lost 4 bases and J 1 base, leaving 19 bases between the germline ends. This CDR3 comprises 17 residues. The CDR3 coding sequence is TGTGCCAGCAGCCTCCCGAAGGACGCCACGAGGAACACTGAAGCTTTCATT. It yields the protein CASSLPKDATRNTEAFI.

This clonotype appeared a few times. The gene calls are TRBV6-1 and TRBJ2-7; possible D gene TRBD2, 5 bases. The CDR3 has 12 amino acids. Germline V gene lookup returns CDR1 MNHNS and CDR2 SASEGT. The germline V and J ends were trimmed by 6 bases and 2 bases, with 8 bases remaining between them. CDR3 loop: CASRDGAYEQYF. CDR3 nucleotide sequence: TGTGCCAGCAGGGACGGGGCCTACGAGCAGTACTTC.